Reported below is one T cell receptor (beta chain). The antigen remains undetermined. This CDR3 comprises 15 residues. V lost 4 bases to trimming and J lost 4 bases; unmatched junction nucleotides: 8. CDR1 SGHTS and CDR2 YDEGEE come from the germline V gene. MiXCR, run by TCRdb on the reads, gives a single entry per CDR3 protein. This table holds 650,000 to 900,000 distinct CDR3 sequences, almost 30% found once. These data are taken from a study of T cell repertoires in cytomegalovirus infection. The chain is built from TRBV5-8 and TRBJ2-1; 7 positions match TRBD2. The clonotype originates from a human donor in good health (CMV status not recorded). Some clones in this sample may be carry-over from other donors' samples. The sequencing used cultured CD8+ T cells from PBMCs, collected from culture after CMV antigen stimulation. As DNA, the CDR3 is TGTGCCAGCAGCGCAACGGGGGGAGTTTACAATGAGCAGTTCTTC. It is translated as CASSATGGVYNEQFF.